Listed below are T cell receptor beta chains from one sample, sequenced in a study of cytomegalovirus exposure and HLA in healthy donors. The repertoire was sequenced with immunoSEQ multiplex PCR; TCRdb's copy has only in-frame clones and lacks some. Here the sample table reports 130,000 to 150,000 clones. The sample was PBMCs. Receptors originate from a male donor in good health and CMV-seronegative. CDR3s include the opening cysteine and the closing phenylalanine or tryptophan. The D gene is left open where the match is weak.

13 TRBJ2-3 NA TRBV29-1 TGCAGCGCCTCAGGCTTTAGCACAGATACGCAGTATTTT CSASGFSTDTQYF
14 TRBJ2-1 TRBD1 TRBV7-3 TGTGCCAGCAGCCAGGGACAGGAGTACAATGAGCAGTTCTTC CASSQGQEYNEQFF
17 TRBJ2-3 TRBD2 TRBV27 TGTGCCAGCAGTTTGTCATTGGCGGGGGGTAGCACAGATACGCAGTATTTT CASSLSLAGGSTDTQYF
13 TRBJ2-1 NA TRBV11-2 TGTGCCAGCAGCTCGCTACGAGTGCCAGAGCAGTTCTTC CASSSLRVPEQFF
13 TRBJ1-2 NA TRBV18 TGTGCCAGCTCACCAGCAGGGGTATATGGCTACACCTTC CASSPAGVYGYTF
16 TRBJ2-5 NA TRBV6-5 TGTGCCAGCAGTTACTGGGGGGACCCCGAAGTCGAGACCCAGTACTTC CASSYWGDPEVETQYF
15 TRBJ2-7 NA TRBV4-2 TGTGCCAGCAGCCACACACTCGGAGGGACCTACGAGCAGTACTTC CASSHTLGGTYEQYF
14 TRBJ1-1 NA TRBV7-9 TGTGCCAGCAGCTTAGAAGGCGGGAACACTGAAGCTTTCTTT CASSLEGGNTEAFF
15 TRBJ2-3 TRBD1 TRBV30 TGTGCCTGGTCTACAGGGGGCGCCGGCACAGATACGCAGTATTTT CAWSTGGAGTDTQYF
13 TRBJ1-1 NA TRBV7-9 TGTGCCAGCAGCCAGGACAGGAACACTGAAGCTTTCTTT CASSQDRNTEAFF
15 TRBJ1-5 TRBD1 TRBV6-5 TGTGCCAGCAGACCCGGGACAGGGGGGGGTCAGCCCCAGCATTTT CASRPGTGGGQPQHF
13 TRBJ1-2 TRBD1 TRBV29-1 TGCAGCGTAGAAGGACAGGGGGCCCATGGCTACACCTTC CSVEGQGAHGYTF
13 TRBJ2-6 NA TRBV5-6 TGTGCCAGCAGCTTCGCTGGGGCCAACGTCCTGACTTTC CASSFAGANVLTF
15 TRBJ2-3 TRBD2 TRBV7-3 TGTGCCAGCAGCTCCGCCGGACTAGCGGCAGATACGCAGTATTTT CASSSAGLAADTQYF
14 TRBJ2-7 TRBD1 TRBV6-5 TGTGCCAGCAGCTTTGGACAGGGCTCCTACGAGCAGTACTTC CASSFGQGSYEQYF
18 TRBJ2-3 TRBD1 TRBV7-2 TGTGCCAGCAGCTTAAAGGGGACAGGGGGAACTAGCACAGATACGCAGTATTTT CASSLKGTGGTSTDTQYF
17 TRBJ1-5 NA TRBV6-1 TGTGCCAGCAGTGCCCCTCTTGGGCCCAGGGTGCGTCAGCCCCAGCATTTT CASSAPLGPRVRQPQHF
16 TRBJ2-7 TRBD2 TRBV7-2 TGTGCCAGCAGCTCGTCTTTGCGGGAGGCCAGCTACGAGCAGTACTTC CASSSSLREASYEQYF
15 TRBJ1-1 NA TRBV30 TGTGCCTGGAATGGACGGCTTGGAGGGAACACTGAAGCTTTCTTT CAWNGRLGGNTEAFF
15 TRBJ1-6 TRBD1 TRBV5-6 TGTGCCAGCAGCCCCACACGGGGGACAGCTTCACCCCTCCACTTT CASSPTRGTASPLHF
15 TRBJ2-5 TRBD2 TRBV9 TGTGCCAGCAGCCCCATGGGACTAGCAGCGGAGACCCAGTACTTC CASSPMGLAAETQYF
15 TRBJ1-1 NA TRBV30 TGTGCCTGGAGTGCCCTCGGAGGCAGGAACACTGAAGCTTTCTTT CAWSALGGRNTEAFF
16 TRBJ1-6 NA TRBV30 TGTGCCTGGAGTCTACAGGGCCGGGTAGGAAATTCACCCCTCCACTTT CAWSLQGRVGNSPLHF
15 TRBJ2-1 TRBD1 TRBV6-5 TGTGCCAGCAGGTCCGGGACAGGGAGTCGAAATGAGCAGTTCTTC CASRSGTGSRNEQFF
14 TRBJ2-7 NA TRBV5-6 TGTGCCAGCAGCTTCACAGGGATAGGGGACGAGCAGTACTTC CASSFTGIGDEQYF
19 TRBJ2-4 TRBD1 TRBV4-3 TGCGCCAGCAGCCAAGAAGGGACAGGGTATTATGGGGGCAAAAACATTCAGTACTTC CASSQEGTGYYGGKNIQYF
14 TRBJ2-4 NA TRBV5-1 TGCGCCAGCAGCTTGTTGTCCGGTCGAAACATTCAGTACTTC CASSLLSGRNIQYF
11 TRBJ1-2 NA TRBV6-1 TGTGCCAGCAGTGAGGGGGGTGGCTACACCTTC CASSEGGGYTF
13 TRBJ2-2 NA TRBV30 TGTGCCTGGGACCAGGGAAACACCGGGGAGCTGTTTTTT CAWDQGNTGELFF
14 TRBJ1-5 TRBD1 TRBV2 TGTGCCAGCGCGGGACAGCCCCCCCGCCAGCCCCAGCATTTT CASAGQPPRQPQHF
16 TRBJ1-2 NA TRBV14 TGTGCCAGCAGCCCCCAGTTCGGGGGGGGTTTCACTGGCTACACCTTC CASSPQFGGGFTGYTF
14 TRBJ2-3 TRBD2 TRBV11-2 TGTGCCACCGAGGGACTAGCGGGACTAGATACGCAGTATTTT CATEGLAGLDTQYF
14 TRBJ2-3 TRBD2 TRBV19 TGTGCCAGTGAGTCTAGCGGAGTTGGGGGAGCGCAGTATTTT CASESSGVGGAQYF
14 TRBJ2-3 TRBD2 TRBV7-2 TGTGCCAGCAGCGCCACTAGCGGGGGGGCGAGGCAGTATTTT CASSATSGGARQYF
15 TRBJ2-7 TRBD1 TRBV6-6 TGTGCCAGCAGATCCACAGGGGATCCCCCCTACGAGCAGTACTTC CASRSTGDPPYEQYF
12 TRBJ2-5 NA TRBV30 TGTGCCTGGAGCCGGGGAACCGAGACCCAGTACTTC CAWSRGTETQYF
20 TRBJ1-1 NA TRBV2 TGTGCCAGCAGTGCGGGACGGGAGAGTAAACTGGACATTCTGGGCACTGAAGCTTTCTTT CASSAGRESKLDILGTEAFF
13 TRBJ2-7 TRBD2 TRBV5-6 TGTGCCAGCAGCCGCGGGAGTTCGCACGAGCAGTACTTC CASSRGSSHEQYF
15 TRBJ1-4 TRBD1 TRBV28 TGTGCCAGCAGTTCATCAGGGGGACCCTATGAAAAACTGTTTTTT CASSSSGGPYEKLFF
15 TRBJ1-3 TRBD1 TRBV29-1 TGCAGCGTGCTTATCCCAGGGGGCGACGGAAACACCATATATTTT CSVLIPGGDGNTIYF